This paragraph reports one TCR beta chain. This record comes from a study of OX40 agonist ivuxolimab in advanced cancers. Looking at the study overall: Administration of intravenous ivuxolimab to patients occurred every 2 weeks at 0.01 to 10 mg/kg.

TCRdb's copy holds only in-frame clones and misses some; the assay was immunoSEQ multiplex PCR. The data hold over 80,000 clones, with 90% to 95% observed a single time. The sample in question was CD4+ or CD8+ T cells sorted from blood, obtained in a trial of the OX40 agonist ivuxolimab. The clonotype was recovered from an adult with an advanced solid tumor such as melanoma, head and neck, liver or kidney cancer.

The CDR3: CASSFSRGWEQYF. The CDR3 DNA is TGTGCCAGCAGCTTCTCCCGAGGGTGGGAGCAGTACTTC. The chain uses TRBV11-3 and TRBJ2-7, with TRBD2 as a possible D gene (5 bases). V lost 3 bases and J 7 bases, leaving 13 bases between the germline ends. The CDR3 length is 13 residues. Germline lookup yields CDR1 SGHNT and CDR2 YENEEA.